This TCR beta chain is from a study of blood T cells in healthy people across ages. Study-wide results and limits: Estimates based on one million T cells were treated as lower bounds.

This clonotype was observed at least ten times. What it binds is unknown. Germline assignment: CDR1 SQVTM and CDR2 ANQGSEA. J was trimmed by 3 bases and V by 3 bases; bases with no gene match: 0. CDR3 length equals 12 residues. Next came a second PCR, run for about 7 to 12 cycles, which used a sample-barcoded 5' primer along with a J-beta primer mix. A template-switch adaptor with 12 random nucleotides tagged each cDNA molecule. Using its own MiXCR run on the 5' RACE reads, TCRdb lists one record per CDR3 protein. The sample lists 450,000 to 700,000 distinct CDR3 sequences; 27% were seen once. The source material was blood. V usage is TRBV29-1 and J usage is TRBJ2-3, with 7 bases matching TRBD2. This receptor was identified in a woman between 70 and 85 years old in good health. CDR3 nucleotide sequence: TGCAGCGTTGACGGGGGGACAGATACGCAGTATTTT. It yields the protein CSVDGGTDTQYF.